The present TCR beta chain was sequenced within a study of shared clonotypes between healthy human individuals. Regarding the study as a whole: Among donors, sharing of clonotypes was expected to be affected by sequencing depth.

Remarks on this clone: Its antigen is unknown.

The assay was run at deep level. The data were produced by immunoSEQ multiplex PCR, yet TCRdb's version contains in-frame clones alone and is incomplete. Of roughly 500,000 clones listed, around 78% are singletons. There are 15 residues in the CDR3. Germline CDR1 is MNHEY and CDR2 is SMNVEV (reference sequence). Between the trimmed V and J ends, which lost 0 bases and 3 bases, there was a span of 11 bases. The source is a woman in her 40s in good health. Some clones in this sample may be carry-over from other donors' samples. The specimen was PBMCs. This chain links TRBV27 with TRBJ1-1; D unresolved. The CDR3 sequence is CASSLSGHGDTEAFF. As DNA, the CDR3 is TGTGCCAGCAGTTTATCTGGCCACGGGGACACTGAAGCTTTCTTT.